These 2 T cell receptor beta chains came from one sample sequenced in a study of shared clonotypes between healthy human individuals. Here immunoSEQ multiplex PCR was the method, and the copy in TCRdb shows in-frame clones only, minus some. The data contain roughly 1,500,000 clones, approximately 98.5% of them singletons. Sequencing input: naive CD4+ T cells sorted from blood. Subset: CD45RA+ positively selected. The receptors were gathered from a young man in good health.

V is TRBV29-1 and J is TRBJ1-1; D gene unclear. CDR1 SQVTM and CDR2 ANQGSEA come from the germline V gene. CDR3 length: 12 residues. The V end lost 6 bases, the J end lost 3 bases, and 11 bases lay between the germline ends. The CDR3 region has the DNA TGCAGCGTCGGTCGGTCGGACACTGAAGCTTTCTTT. Translating gives CSVGRSDTEAFF.

The rearrangement links TRBV19 to TRBJ2-1, with D possibly TRBD1 on 6 matching bases. Deletions cut 4 bases from V and 8 bases from J, with 15 bases between. The germline CDR1 and CDR2 sequences are LNHDA and SQIVND (reference sequence). CDR3 length: 14 amino acids. In DNA form, the CDR3 reads TGTGCCAGTAGTAGGACAGTGAGCTTCGATGAGCAGTTCTTC. It encodes CASSRTVSFDEQFF.